This section outlines one T cell receptor (beta chain) sequence together with its context. Coverage ceases 3 residues before the CDR3 finishes, and the germline J gene fills in the end. The data were obtained in a study of T cells in women clearing cervical HPV infection. Average input was about 1,200 ng genomic DNA for immunoSEQ TCR beta CDR3 amplification. Libraries were prepared by immunoSEQ multiplex PCR; TCRdb keeps only in-frame clonotypes and omits some of them. This listing includes over 25,000 clones. Germline lookup yields CDR1 SGHRS and CDR2 YFSETQ. CDR3 length equals 13 residues. V lost 4 bases, J lost 3 bases, and 3 bases stayed unmatched.

The clonotype comes from a woman between 18 and 69 years old with a cervical HPV16 infection that either progressed to CIN3+ or cleared (not recorded which). The gene calls are TRBV5-1 and TRBJ2-5; 7 nucleotides agree with TRBD1. The sample comprised blood buffy coat. The sequenced part of the CDR3 DNA is TGCGCCAGCAGCCCGGGGACAGAAGAGACC. The encoded protein is CASSPGTEET. The full CDR3 sequence reads CASSPGTEETQYF.